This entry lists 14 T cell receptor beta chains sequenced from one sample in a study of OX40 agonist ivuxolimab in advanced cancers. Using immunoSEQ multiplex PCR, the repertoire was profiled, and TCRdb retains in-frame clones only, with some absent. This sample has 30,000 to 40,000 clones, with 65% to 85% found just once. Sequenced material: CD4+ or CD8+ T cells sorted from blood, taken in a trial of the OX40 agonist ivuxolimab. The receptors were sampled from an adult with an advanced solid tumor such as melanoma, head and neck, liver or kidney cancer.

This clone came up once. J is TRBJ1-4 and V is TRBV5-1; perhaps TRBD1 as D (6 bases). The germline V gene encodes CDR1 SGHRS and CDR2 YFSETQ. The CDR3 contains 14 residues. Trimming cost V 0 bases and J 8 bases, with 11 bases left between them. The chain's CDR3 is CASSLGGGGEKLFF. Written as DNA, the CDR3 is TGCGCCAGCAGCTTGGGAGGGGGAGGAGAAAAACTGTTTTTT.

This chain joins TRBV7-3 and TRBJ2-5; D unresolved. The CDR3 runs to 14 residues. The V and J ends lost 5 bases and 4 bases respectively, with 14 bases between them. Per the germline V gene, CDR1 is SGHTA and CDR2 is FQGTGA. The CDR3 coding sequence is TGTGCCAGCAGCGCCGATGCGTTCGGAGAGACCCAGTACTTC. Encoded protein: CASSADAFGETQYF.

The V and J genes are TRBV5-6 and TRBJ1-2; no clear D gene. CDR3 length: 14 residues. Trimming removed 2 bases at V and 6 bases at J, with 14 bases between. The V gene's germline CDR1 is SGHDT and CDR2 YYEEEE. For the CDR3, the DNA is TGTGCCAGCAGCTTAAGTATGGCGTCGGATGGCTACACCTTC. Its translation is CASSLSMASDGYTF.

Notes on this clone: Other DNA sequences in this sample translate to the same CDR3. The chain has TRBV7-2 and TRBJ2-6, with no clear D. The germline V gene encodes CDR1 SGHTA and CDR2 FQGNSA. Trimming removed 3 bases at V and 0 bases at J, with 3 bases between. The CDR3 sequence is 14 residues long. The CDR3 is CASSLGSGANVLTF. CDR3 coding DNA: TGTGCCAGCAGCTTGGGCTCTGGGGCCAACGTCCTGACTTTC.

Here the CDR3 DNA reads TGTGCCACCAGCAGAGCGGGAGCGACTGCCAATGAGCAGTTCTTC. Encoded protein: CATSRAGATANEQFF. The V and J genes are TRBV15 and TRBJ2-1, with D possibly TRBD2 on 6 matching bases. Trimming took off 1 base at V and 6 bases at J, with 13 bases between the two ends. CDR3 length: 15 residues. Germline CDR1 and CDR2: LNHNV and YYDKDF (reference sequence).

CDR3 coding DNA: TGTGCCAGCAGCGTAGGTGTTGAAAATGAGCAGTTCTTC. Its protein product is CASSVGVENEQFF. This chain links TRBV9 with TRBJ2-1; D unresolved. CDR1 is SGDLS and CDR2 is YYNGEE in the germline V gene. The CDR3 length is 13 residues. The V and J ends lost 0 bases and 7 bases respectively, with 8 bases between them.

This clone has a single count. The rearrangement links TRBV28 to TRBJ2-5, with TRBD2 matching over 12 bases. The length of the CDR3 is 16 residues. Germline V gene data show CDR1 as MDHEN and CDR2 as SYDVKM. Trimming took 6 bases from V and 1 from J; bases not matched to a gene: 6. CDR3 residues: CASSRPTSGGQETQYF. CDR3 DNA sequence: TGTGCCAGCAGCCGCCCGACTAGCGGGGGCCAAGAGACCCAGTACTTC.

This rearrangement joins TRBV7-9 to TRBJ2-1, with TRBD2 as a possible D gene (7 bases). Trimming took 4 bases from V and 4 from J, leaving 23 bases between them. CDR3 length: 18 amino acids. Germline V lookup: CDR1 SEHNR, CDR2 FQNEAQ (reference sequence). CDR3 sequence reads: CASSSLRGRVAGYNEQFF. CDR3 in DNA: TGTGCCAGCAGCTCGCTAAGGGGGAGGGTAGCGGGTTACAATGAGCAGTTCTTC.

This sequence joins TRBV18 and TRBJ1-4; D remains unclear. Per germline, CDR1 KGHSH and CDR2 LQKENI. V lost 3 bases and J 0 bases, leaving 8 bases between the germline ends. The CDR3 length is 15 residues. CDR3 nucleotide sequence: TGTGCCAGCTCACCGGGAGTCTCAACTAATGAAAAACTGTTTTTT. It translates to CASSPGVSTNEKLFF.

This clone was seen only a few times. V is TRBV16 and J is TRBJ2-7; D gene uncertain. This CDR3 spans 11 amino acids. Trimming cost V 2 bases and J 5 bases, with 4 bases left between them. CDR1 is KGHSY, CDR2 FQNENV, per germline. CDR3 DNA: TGTGCCAGCAGCCAAGGGAACGAGCAGTACTTC. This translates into CASSQGNEQYF.

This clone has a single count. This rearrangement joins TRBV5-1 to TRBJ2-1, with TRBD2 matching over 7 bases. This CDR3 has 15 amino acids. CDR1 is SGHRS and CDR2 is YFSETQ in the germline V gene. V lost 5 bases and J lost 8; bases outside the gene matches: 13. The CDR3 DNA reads TGCGCCAGCAGGGGTGGCGGGGGTAATGTCGATGAGCAGTTCTTC. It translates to CASRGGGGNVDEQFF.

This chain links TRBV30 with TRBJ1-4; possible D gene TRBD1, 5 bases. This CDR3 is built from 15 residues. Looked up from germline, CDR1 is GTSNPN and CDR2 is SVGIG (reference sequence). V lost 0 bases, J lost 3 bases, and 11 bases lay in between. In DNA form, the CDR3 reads TGTGCCTGGAGTGTAGGCGGGACGGCTAATGAAAAACTGTTTTTT. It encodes CAWSVGGTANEKLFF.

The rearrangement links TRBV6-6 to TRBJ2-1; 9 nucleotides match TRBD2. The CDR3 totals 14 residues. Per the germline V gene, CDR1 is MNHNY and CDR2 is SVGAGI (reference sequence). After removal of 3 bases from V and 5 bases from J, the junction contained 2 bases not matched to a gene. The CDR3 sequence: CASSYRLADNEQFF. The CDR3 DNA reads TGTGCCAGCAGTTATCGACTAGCGGACAATGAGCAGTTCTTC.

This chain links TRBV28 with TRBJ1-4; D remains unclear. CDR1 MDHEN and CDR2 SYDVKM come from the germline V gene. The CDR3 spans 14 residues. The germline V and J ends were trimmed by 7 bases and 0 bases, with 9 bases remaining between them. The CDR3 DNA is TGTGCCAGCACCCTGACGGCAACTAATGAAAAACTGTTTTTT. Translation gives CASTLTATNEKLFF.